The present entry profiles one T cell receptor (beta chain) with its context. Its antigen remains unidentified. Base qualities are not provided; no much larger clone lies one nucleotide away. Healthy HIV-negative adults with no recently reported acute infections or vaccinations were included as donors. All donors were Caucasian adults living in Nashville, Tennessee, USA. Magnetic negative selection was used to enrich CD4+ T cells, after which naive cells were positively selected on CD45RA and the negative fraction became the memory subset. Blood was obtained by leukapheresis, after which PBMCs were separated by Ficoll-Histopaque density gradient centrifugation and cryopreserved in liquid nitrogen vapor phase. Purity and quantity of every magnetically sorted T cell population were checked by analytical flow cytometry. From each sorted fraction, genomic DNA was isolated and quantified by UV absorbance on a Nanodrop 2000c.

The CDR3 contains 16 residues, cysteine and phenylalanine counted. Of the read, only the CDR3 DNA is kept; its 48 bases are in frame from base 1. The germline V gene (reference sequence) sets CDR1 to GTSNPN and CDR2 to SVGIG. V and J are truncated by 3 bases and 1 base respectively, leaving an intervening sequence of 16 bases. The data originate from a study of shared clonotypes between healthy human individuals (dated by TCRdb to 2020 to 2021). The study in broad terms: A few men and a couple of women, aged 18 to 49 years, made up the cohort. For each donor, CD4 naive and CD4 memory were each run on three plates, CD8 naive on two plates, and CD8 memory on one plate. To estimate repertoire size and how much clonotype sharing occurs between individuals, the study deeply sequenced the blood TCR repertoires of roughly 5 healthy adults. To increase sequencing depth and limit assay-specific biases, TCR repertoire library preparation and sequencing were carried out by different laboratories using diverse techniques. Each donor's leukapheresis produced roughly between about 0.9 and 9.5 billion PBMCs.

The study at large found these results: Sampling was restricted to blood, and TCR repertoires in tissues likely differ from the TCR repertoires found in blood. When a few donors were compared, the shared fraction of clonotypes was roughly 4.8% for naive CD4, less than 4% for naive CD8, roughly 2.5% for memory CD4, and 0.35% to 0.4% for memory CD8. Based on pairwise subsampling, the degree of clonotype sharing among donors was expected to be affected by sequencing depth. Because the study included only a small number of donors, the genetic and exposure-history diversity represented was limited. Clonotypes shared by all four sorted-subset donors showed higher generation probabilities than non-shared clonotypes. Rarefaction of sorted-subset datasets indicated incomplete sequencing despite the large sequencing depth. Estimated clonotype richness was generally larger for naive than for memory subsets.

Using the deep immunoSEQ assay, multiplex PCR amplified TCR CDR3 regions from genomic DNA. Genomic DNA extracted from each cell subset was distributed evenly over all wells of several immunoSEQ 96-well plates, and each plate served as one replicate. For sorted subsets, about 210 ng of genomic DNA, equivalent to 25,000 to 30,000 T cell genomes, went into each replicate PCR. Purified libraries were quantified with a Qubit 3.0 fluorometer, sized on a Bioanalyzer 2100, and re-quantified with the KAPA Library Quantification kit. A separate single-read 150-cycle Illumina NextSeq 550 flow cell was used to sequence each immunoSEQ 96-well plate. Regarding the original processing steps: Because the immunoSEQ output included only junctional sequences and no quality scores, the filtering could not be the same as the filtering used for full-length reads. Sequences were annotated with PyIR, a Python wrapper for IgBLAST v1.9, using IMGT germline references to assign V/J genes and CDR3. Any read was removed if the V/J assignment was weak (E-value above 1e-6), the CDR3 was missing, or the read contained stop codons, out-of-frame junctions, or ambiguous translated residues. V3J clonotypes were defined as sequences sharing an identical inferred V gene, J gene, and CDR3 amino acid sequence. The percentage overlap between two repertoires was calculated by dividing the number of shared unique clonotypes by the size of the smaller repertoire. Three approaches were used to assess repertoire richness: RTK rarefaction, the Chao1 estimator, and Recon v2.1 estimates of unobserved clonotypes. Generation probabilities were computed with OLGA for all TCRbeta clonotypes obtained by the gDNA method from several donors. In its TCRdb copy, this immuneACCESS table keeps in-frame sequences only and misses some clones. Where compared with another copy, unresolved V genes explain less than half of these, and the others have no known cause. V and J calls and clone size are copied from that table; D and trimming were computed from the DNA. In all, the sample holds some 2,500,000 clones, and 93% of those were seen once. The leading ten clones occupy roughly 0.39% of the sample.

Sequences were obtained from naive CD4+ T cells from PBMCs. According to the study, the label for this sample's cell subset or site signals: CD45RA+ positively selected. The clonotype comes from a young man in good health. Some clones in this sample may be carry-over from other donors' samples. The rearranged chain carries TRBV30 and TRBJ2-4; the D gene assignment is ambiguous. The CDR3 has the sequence CAWSLRVTGAKNIQYF. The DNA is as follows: TGTGCCTGGAGCCTAAGGGTTACCGGGGCCAAAAACATTCAGTACTTC.